Listed here are 25 T cell receptor beta chains from one sample, sequenced in a study of molecular identifiers for immune sequencing clone quantification. TCRdb reanalysed the PCR reads using MiXCR and keeps one entry per CDR3 protein. The sample has more than 450,000 distinct CDR3 sequences, approximately 25% seen once. Sequences were obtained from naive CD8+ T cells from blood, with Jurkat cell RNA spiked in. Subset of the sample: FACS-sorted CD8+CD4-CCR7+CD45RA+ naive T cells. All receptors derive from a human donor in good health. Some libraries in this study had Jurkat cell RNA spiked in.

This clonotype was observed at least ten times. The V call is TRBV7-2, the J call TRBJ2-3; 9 bases are a match to TRBD2. The CDR3 is made up of 15 amino acids. Trimming cost V 8 bases and J 6 bases; bases outside gene matches: 12. Germline-derived CDR1 and CDR2 are SGHTA and FQGNSA. CDR3 bases: TGTGCCAGCGGACCGATAGCGGGAGTCCCTGATACGCAGTATTTT. Protein sequence: CASGPIAGVPDTQYF.

This clonotype was observed a few times. The V call is TRBV4-1, the J call TRBJ1-6; the D gene is possibly TRBD1 (6 bases). V was shortened by 6 bases and J by 1 base, with 13 bases between the two germline ends. The germline CDR1 and CDR2 sequences are MGHRA and YSYEKL. The CDR3 spans 16 residues. The CDR3 coding sequence is TGCGCCAGCAGGCGGGGGCCAGGGTCCTATAATTCACCCCTCCACTTT. It translates to CASRRGPGSYNSPLHF.

This clonotype has just a few counts. The chain carries TRBV30 and TRBJ1-2, with 8 bases that match TRBD1. The V and J ends lost 3 bases and 0 bases, in that order; junction bases with no gene match: 6. The CDR3 has 15 residues. Germline lookup yields CDR1 GTSNPN and CDR2 SVGIG (reference sequence). The CDR3 reads CAWSPRTGTNYGYTF. CDR3 coding DNA: TGTGCCTGGAGCCCAAGGACAGGGACTAACTATGGCTACACCTTC.

V gene TRBV20-1 combines with J gene TRBJ2-5, with TRBD2 matching 7 bases. In germline, CDR1 is DFQATT, CDR2 SNEGSKA (reference sequence). The CDR3 is 19 amino acids. J lost 1 base, V lost 0 bases, and 17 bases had no gene match. The CDR3 protein is CSARDSGTSAAYPQETQYF. In DNA, the CDR3 is TGCAGTGCTAGAGATTCGGGAACTAGCGCGGCGTACCCCCAAGAGACCCAGTACTTC.

To note about this clonotype: A much larger clone differs from this one at a single base, so this may be a read error. The chain is built from TRBV5-1 and TRBJ2-2; 10 nucleotides align to TRBD2. Germline CDR1 is SGHRS and CDR2 is YFSETQ. The CDR3 is 18 amino acids. CDR3 sequence reads: CASSPGGAGGPNTRELFF. In DNA form, the CDR3 reads TGCGCCAGCAGTCCTGGAGGAGCGGGGGGGCCGAACACCCGGGAGCTGTTTTTT. Full variable domain (remainder filled in from reference TRBV5-1 and TRBJ2-2): KAGVTQTPRYLIKTRGQQVTLSCSPISGHRSVSWYQQTPGQGLQFLFEYFSETQRNKGNFPGRFSGRQFSNSRSEMNVSTLELGDSALYLCASSPGGAGGPNTRELFFGEGSRLTVL.

The table lists this clonotype with a few counts. Here the CDR3 reads CASSYTSQVTSIIDEQFF. CDR3 nucleotide sequence: TGTGCCAGCAGTTACACTTCACAGGTGACGTCCATTATCGATGAGCAGTTCTTC. V is TRBV6-6 and J is TRBJ2-1, with D possibly matching TRBD1 (5 bases). CDR1 and CDR2 (germline): MNHNY, SVGAGI (reference sequence). V lost 2 bases to trimming and J lost 8 bases, with 25 bases between them. CDR3 size: 18 residues.

There are many counts of this clonotype. This chain links TRBV12-3 or TRBV12-4 with TRBJ2-5; D gene unclear. There are 12 residues in the CDR3. The V end lost 6 bases, the J end lost 3 bases, and 8 bases lay between the germline ends. The CDR3 nucleotides are TGTGCCAGCAGCGACGGTGAAGAGACCCAGTACTTC. This translates into CASSDGEETQYF.

This clonotype showed up many times. The chain employs TRBV18 and TRBJ2-3, with TRBD1 identical over 10 bases. With V trimmed by 3 bases and J by 2 bases, 5 bases remained unmatched. CDR3 length: 16 amino acids. Germline loops: CDR1 KGHSH, CDR2 LQKENI. This CDR3 reads CASSPERQGATDTQYF. The CDR3 bases are TGTGCCAGCTCACCGGAGAGACAGGGGGCCACAGATACGCAGTATTTT. Looking up the rest from reference TRBV18 and TRBJ2-3 gives the full variable domain: NAGVMQNPRHLVRRRGQEARLRCSPMKGHSHVYWYRQLPEEGLKFMVYLQKENIIDESGMPKERFSAEFPKEGPSILRIQQVVRGDSAAYFCASSPERQGATDTQYFGPGTRLTVL.

V usage is TRBV5-1 and J usage is TRBJ2-1; TRBD1 or TRBD2 may be the D gene (5 bases each). The V gene's germline CDR1 is SGHRS and CDR2 YFSETQ. The germline V and J ends were trimmed by 2 bases and 2 bases, with 11 bases remaining between them. This CDR3 spans 15 amino acids. In DNA form, the CDR3 reads TGCGCCAGCAGCTTAACAGGAGGTACCTACAATGAGCAGTTCTTC. Protein: CASSLTGGTYNEQFF.

This clonotype was seen many times. The CDR3 reads CASSFSGHEAFF. The CDR3 DNA reads as TGTGCCAGCAGCTTCTCCGGACACGAAGCTTTCTTT. The gene calls are TRBV5-5 and TRBJ1-1; a possible D gene is TRBD1 (5 bases). Trimming cost V 2 bases and J 8 bases, with 10 bases left between them. This CDR3 comprises 12 residues. Per germline, CDR1 SGHKS and CDR2 YYEKEE (reference sequence).

Many counts were recorded for this clonotype. The chain couples TRBV14 to TRBJ1-5; D is undetermined. This CDR3 comprises 15 residues. Between the trimmed V and J ends, which lost 4 bases and 1 base, there was a span of 11 bases. CDR1 and CDR2 (germline): SGHDN, FVKESK. CDR3 DNA sequence: TGTGCCAGCAGCCCGCCCAGGACCAGCAATCAGCCCCAGCATTTT. This sequence encodes CASSPPRTSNQPQHF.

Ten or more counts support this clonotype. The chain has TRBV14 and TRBJ1-2, with D unclear. The V end lost 5 bases, the J end lost 0 bases, and 7 bases lay between the germline ends. The germline gives CDR1 SGHDN, CDR2 FVKESK. This CDR3 has 13 residues. The CDR3 region has the DNA TGTGCCAGCAGCGCGACAACTAACTATGGCTACACCTTC. Amino acid sequence: CASSATTNYGYTF.

Many counts were recorded for this clonotype. The chain uses TRBV30 and TRBJ1-1; TRBD1 is a possible D gene (5 bases). This CDR3 is 13 amino acids long. Germline CDR1 and CDR2: GTSNPN and SVGIG (reference sequence). V was cut by 2 bases and J by 0 bases, with 7 bases left in between. This CDR3 reads CAWSLGVNTEAFF. As DNA, the CDR3 is TGTGCCTGGAGTCTGGGGGTGAACACTGAAGCTTTCTTT.

This clonotype was seen a few times. The chain employs TRBV7-9 and TRBJ2-1; a weak D match, TRBD1 (6 bases). Trimming pared 3 bases from V and 6 bases from J, leaving 9 bases between. The CDR3 sequence is 13 residues long. CDR1 SEHNR and CDR2 FQNEAQ come from the germline V gene (reference sequence). The CDR3 is CASSLDSLNEQFF. CDR3 DNA sequence: TGTGCCAGCAGCTTGGACAGCCTCAATGAGCAGTTCTTC.

Regarding this clonotype: The junction departs from germline at one end; a sequencing error may be responsible. The chain employs TRBV5-3 and TRBJ2-5; TRBD1 matches 10 bases. TRBV5-3 is an open reading frame whose function is uncertain. The CDR3 length is 16 residues. The CDR3 nucleotides read TGTGCCAGCAGCTCCTCCGGGACAGGGGCCGGGGAGACCCAGTACTTC. Protein sequence: CASSSSGTGAGETQYF.

This clonotype was found many times. The V call is TRBV4-3, the J call TRBJ1-1; D is unresolved. V gave up 0 bases and J gave up 3 bases, with 14 bases separating them. The germline V gene has CDR1 LGHNA and CDR2 YSLEER. This CDR3 has 16 residues. The CDR3 protein is CASSQDWASEDTEAFF. CDR3 bases: TGCGCCAGCAGCCAAGATTGGGCTTCGGAGGACACTGAAGCTTTCTTT.

Turning to this clonotype: Its ends do not fully match the called genes, so a read error is possible. V is TRBV13 and J is TRBJ1-2; 8 nucleotides match TRBD1. The CDR3 covers 19 residues. The germline CDR1 and CDR2 sequences are PRHDT and FYEKMQ (reference sequence). CDR3 sequence: CASSQDARQGAGSDYGYTF. The DNA for the CDR3 is TGTGCCAGCAGCCAAGATGCGAGGCAGGGGGCTGGGTCTGACTATGGCTATACCTTC. Using reference TRBV13 and TRBJ1-2 for the parts outside the CDR3, the full variable domain is AAGVIQSPRHLIKEKRETATLKCYPIPRHDTVYWYQQGPGQDPQFLISFYEKMQSDKGSIPDRFSAQQFSDYHSELNMSSLELGDSALYFCASSQDARQGAGSDYGYTFGSGTRLTVV.

Worth noting for this clonotype: It may be a read error: a sequence one base away is much more abundant. The chain employs TRBV6-6 and TRBJ1-1; D call uncertain. Germline values: CDR1 MNHNY, CDR2 SVGAGI (reference sequence). CDR3 length equals 14 residues. Between the trimmed V and J ends, which lost 8 bases and 1 base, there was a span of 14 bases. The CDR3 loop is CASAEDGTNTEAFF. CDR3 nucleotides: TGTGCCAGCGCCGAGGACGGAACGAACACTGAAGCTTTCTTT.

This sequence joins TRBV20-1 and TRBJ1-1; 9 bases match TRBD1. The V gene end was trimmed by 1 base and the J gene end by 8 bases; junction bases not matched to a gene: 11. This CDR3 region has 15 residues. Germline lookup yields CDR1 DFQATT and CDR2 SNEGSKA (reference sequence). Here the CDR3 reads CSARGYRGRVREAFF. CDR3 coding DNA: TGCAGTGCTAGAGGCTACAGGGGGCGAGTCCGCGAAGCTTTCTTT.

On this clonotype itself: This could be a read error, since a much larger clone is one nucleotide away. J is TRBJ2-3 and V is TRBV12-3 or TRBV12-4; weak D call: TRBD2 (6 bases). The CDR3 spans 17 residues. V lost 0 bases, J lost 4 bases, and 17 bases lay in between. The CDR3 loop reads CASSLAHRVSSADTQYF. DNA of the CDR3: TGTGCCAGCAGTTTAGCGCACCGGGTGTCTAGCGCAGATACGCAGTATTTT.

This clonotype has only a few counts. This chain connects TRBV2 to TRBJ2-1; D not certain. The length of the CDR3 is 15 residues. Trimming removed 0 bases at V and 0 bases at J, with 6 bases between. Per the germline V gene, CDR1 is SNHLY and CDR2 is FYNNEI. The CDR3 nucleotides read TGTGCCAGCAGTGAAGCTACGAGCTCCTACAATGAGCAGTTCTTC. This translates into CASSEATSSYNEQFF.

The chain recombines TRBV27 with TRBJ2-7; the D gene is possibly TRBD1 (6 bases). With 1 base removed from V and 2 bases from J, the gap between germline ends came to 9 bases. From germline, CDR1 is MNHEY and CDR2 SMNVEV (reference sequence). The CDR3 is 14 residues long. The CDR3, as DNA: TGTGCCAGCAGTTTATACGCAGGGGCCTACGAGCAGTACTTC. Translated, it gives CASSLYAGAYEQYF.

This clonotype was detected ten times or more. This sequence joins TRBV11-2 and TRBJ2-1; D unclear. This CDR3 has 13 amino acids. Germline values: CDR1 SGHAT, CDR2 FQNNGV. Trimming took 5 bases from V and 12 from J, leaving 17 bases between them. The CDR3: CASSLYQAFGQFF. The CDR3 DNA is TGTGCCAGCAGCCTATACCAGGCCTTCGGGCAGTTCTTC. Drawing the rest from reference TRBV11-2 and TRBJ2-1, the complete variable domain is EAGVAQSPRYKIIEKRQSVAFWCNPISGHATLYWYQQILGQGPKLLIQFQNNGVVDDSQLPKDRFSAERLKGVDSTLKIQPAKLEDSAVYLCASSLYQAFGQFFGPGTRLTVL.

Concerning this clonotype itself: This may come from a read error, since a much larger clone is one base off. This chain links TRBV5-1 with TRBJ2-3, with TRBD1 matching 7 bases. Germline V gives CDR1 SGHRS, CDR2 YFSETQ. CDR3 length: 17 residues. With V trimmed by 0 bases and J by 7 bases, 14 bases remained unmatched. The CDR3 protein is CASSLGPGTGVPHTQYF. The DNA for the CDR3 is TGCGCCAGCAGCTTGGGTCCTGGTACAGGGGTCCCACATACGCAGTATTTT.

This clonotype has at least ten counts. The rearrangement joins TRBV27 to TRBJ1-5, with D uncertain. V dropped 8 bases and J dropped 7 bases, with 18 bases sitting between them. This CDR3 is built from 14 residues. Germline V gives CDR1 MNHEY, CDR2 SMNVEV (reference sequence). The CDR3 DNA sequence: TGTGCCAGCCAAAAAAGAGAGGGTTGGCAGCCCCAGCATTTT. The encoded protein is CASQKREGWQPQHF.